This T cell receptor (beta chain) appears in the sequencing data of a study of T cell changes during pregnancy in multiple sclerosis. The repertoire was sequenced with immunoSEQ multiplex PCR; TCRdb's copy has only in-frame clones and lacks some. The data contain around 26,000 clones, 89% of them singletons. This sequence was found in a female donor in good health, enrolled as a control in a pregnancy study. The starting material was CD4+ T cells from peripheral blood mononuclear cells, obtained in the first trimester of pregnancy.

The CDR3 bases are TGTGCCAGCAGCCGGACAGGGGACAGCAATCAGCCCCAGCATTTT. It yields the protein CASSRTGDSNQPQHF. The J gene is TRBJ1-5, the V gene TRBV5-4; 9 nucleotides line up with TRBD1. The CDR3 covers 15 residues. J was trimmed by 1 base and V by 4 bases; bases with no gene match: 3. Germline CDR1 and CDR2: SGHNT and YYREEE (reference sequence). Variable domain in full (rest from reference TRBV5-4 and TRBJ1-5): ETGVTQSPTHLIKTRGQQVTLRCSSQSGHNTVSWYQQALGQGPQFIFQYYREEENGRGNFPPRFSGLQFPNYSSELNVNALELDDSALYLCASSRTGDSNQPQHFGDGTRLSIL.